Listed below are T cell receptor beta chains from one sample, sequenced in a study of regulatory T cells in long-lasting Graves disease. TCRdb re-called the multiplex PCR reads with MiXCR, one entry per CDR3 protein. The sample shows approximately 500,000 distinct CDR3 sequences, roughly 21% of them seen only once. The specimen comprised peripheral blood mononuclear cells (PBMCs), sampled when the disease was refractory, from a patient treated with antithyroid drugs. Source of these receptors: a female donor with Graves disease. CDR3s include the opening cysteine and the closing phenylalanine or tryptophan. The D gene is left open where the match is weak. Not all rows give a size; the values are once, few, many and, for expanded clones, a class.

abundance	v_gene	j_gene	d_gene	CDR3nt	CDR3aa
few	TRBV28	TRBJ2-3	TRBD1	TGTGCCAGCAGTGCCCAGGGGGTACATACGCAGTATTTT	CASSAQGVHTQYF
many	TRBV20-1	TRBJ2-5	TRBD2	TGCAGTGCCCCGGTACCAGCGGGGGAGACCCAGTACTTC	CSAPVPAGETQYF
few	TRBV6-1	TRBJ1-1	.	TGTGCCAGCAGTGAACCCGGTCGGGGGGCAACTGAAGCTTTCTTT	CASSEPGRGATEAFF
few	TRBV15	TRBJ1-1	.	TGTGCCACCAGCAACCCACCGAACACTGAAGCTTTCTTT	CATSNPPNTEAFF
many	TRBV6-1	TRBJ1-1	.	TGTGCCAGCGGGATCTCCGGGGCAGCGAACACTGAAGCTTTCTTT	CASGISGAANTEAFF
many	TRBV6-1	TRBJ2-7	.	TGTGCCAGCATCCACCCCACTGGTACCTACGAGCAGTACTTC	CASIHPTGTYEQYF
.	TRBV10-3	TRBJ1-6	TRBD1	TGTGCCATCAGGCAGGGGGAAAATTCACCCCTCCACTTT	CAIRQGENSPLHF
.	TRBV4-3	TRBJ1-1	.	TGCGCCAGCAGCCAAGAGTCCCAGGGGCCAATGAACACTGAAGCTTTCTTT	CASSQESQGPMNTEAFF
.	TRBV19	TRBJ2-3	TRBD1	TGTGCCAGTAGCCAGGGGGCTTCGGGCACAGATACGCAGTATTTT	CASSQGASGTDTQYF
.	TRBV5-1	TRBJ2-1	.	TGCGCCAGCATGGTTAGCGGGGACAGCTCCTACAATGAGCAGTTCTTC	CASMVSGDSSYNEQFF
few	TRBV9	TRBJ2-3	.	TGTGCCAGCAGCGTACGTATTTATGACGGCGCGCAGTATTTT	CASSVRIYDGAQYF
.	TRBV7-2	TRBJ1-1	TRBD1	TGTGCCAGCAGCTTAGAGGGGGCAGCAACCCCTACTGAAGCTTTCTTT	CASSLEGAATPTEAFF
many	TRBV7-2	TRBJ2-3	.	TGTGCCAGCAGCTTATCCAGGTCCACAGATACGCAGTATTTT	CASSLSRSTDTQYF
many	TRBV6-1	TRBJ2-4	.	TGTGCCAGCAGTGGGGGACAACGGACGATGGTGACCAAAAACATTCAGTACTTC	CASSGGQRTMVTKNIQYF
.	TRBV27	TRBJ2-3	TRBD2	TGTGCCAGCAGTCCTCGGGGAGGGTGGATTGCAGATACGCAGTATTTT	CASSPRGGWIADTQYF
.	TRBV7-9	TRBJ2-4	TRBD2	TGCGCCAGCAGCCAATTTAGCGGGAGGCCCAAAAACATTCAGTACTTC	CASSQFSGRPKNIQYF
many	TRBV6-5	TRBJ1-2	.	TGTGCCAGCAGTTCGGGACTCCCAGGCCCCGGGGCTAACTATGGCTACACCTTC	CASSSGLPGPGANYGYTF
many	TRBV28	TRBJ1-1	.	TGTGCCAGCAGTGATCATAAACAGGGTTTTCCTGAAGCTTTCTTT	CASSDHKQGFPEAFF
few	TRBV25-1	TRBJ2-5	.	TGTGCCAGCAGTGAGGTTCGGGGGCCTGGAGAGACCCAGTACTTC	CASSEVRGPGETQYF
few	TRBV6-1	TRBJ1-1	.	TGTGCCAGCACCATAGATGACACTGAAGCTTTCTTT	CASTIDDTEAFF
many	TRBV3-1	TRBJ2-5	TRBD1	TGTGCCAGCAGCCAAGGAACCCGGACAGGACCGTACCAAGAGACCCAGTACTTC	CASSQGTRTGPYQETQYF
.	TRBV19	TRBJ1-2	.	TGTGCCAGTAGTAATCCGGGACGGCGCTTGGACTATGGCTACACCTTC	CASSNPGRRLDYGYTF
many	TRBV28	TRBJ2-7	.	TGTGCCAGCACCCCCCAGGCGGTTTCCTACGAGCAGTACTTC	CASTPQAVSYEQYF
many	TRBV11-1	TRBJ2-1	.	TGTGCCAGCAGTATCGACAGCTCCTACAATGAGCAGTTCTTC	CASSIDSSYNEQFF
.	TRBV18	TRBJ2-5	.	TGTGCCAGCTCCCTAGGGGCGGATGTGACCCAGTACTTC	CASSLGADVTQYF
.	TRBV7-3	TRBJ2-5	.	TGTGCCAGCAGCTTATCTAGCGCGGAGACCCAGTACTTC	CASSLSSAETQYF
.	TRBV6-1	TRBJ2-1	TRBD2	TGTGCCAGCGGACACGGCGGGGGCTACAATGAGCAGTTCTTC	CASGHGGGYNEQFF
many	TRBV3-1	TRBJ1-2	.	TGTGCCAGCAGGCAAGAGGGCAGCTATGGCTACACCTTC	CASRQEGSYGYTF
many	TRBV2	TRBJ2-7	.	TGTGCCAGCAGAGGGGTGGGAACCTACGAGCAGTACTTC	CASRGVGTYEQYF
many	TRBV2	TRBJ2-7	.	TGTGCCAGCACCGAGGTAGACAGTGGTTCCTACGAGCAGTACTTC	CASTEVDSGSYEQYF
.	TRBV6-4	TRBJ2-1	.	TGTGCCAGCAGCACCGGACAGAACCATGAGCAGTTCTTC	CASSTGQNHEQFF
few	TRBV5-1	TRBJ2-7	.	TGCGCCAGCAGCCTTCTGGGGACAAACTACGAGCAGTACTTC	CASSLLGTNYEQYF
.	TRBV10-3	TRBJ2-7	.	TGTGCCATCAGTGCCACCTCCGGGACTCCCTACGAGCAGTACTTC	CAISATSGTPYEQYF
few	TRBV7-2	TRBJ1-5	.	TGTGCCAGCAGCTTAGACCCGGGGGCGGCTCAGCCCCAGCATTTT	CASSLDPGAAQPQHF
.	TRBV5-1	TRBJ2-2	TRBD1	TGCGCCAGCAGCCGCGGACAGGGGAGCACCGGGGAGCTGTTTTTT	CASSRGQGSTGELFF
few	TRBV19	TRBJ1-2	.	TGTGCCAGTAGTAGCCCCCCGGGGGGAGTCTATGGCTACACCTTC	CASSSPPGGVYGYTF
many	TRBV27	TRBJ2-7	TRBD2	TGTGCCAGCAGTCCCTGGAGCGGGAGCACCTACGAGCAGTACTTC	CASSPWSGSTYEQYF
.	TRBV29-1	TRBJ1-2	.	TGCAGCGTTGGTGCCCCACTTGGGGCTGACTATGGCTACACCTTC	CSVGAPLGADYGYTF
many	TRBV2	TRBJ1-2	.	TGTGCCAGCTTTCAAGGGGGATTCGTTAACTATGGCTACACCTTC	CASFQGGFVNYGYTF
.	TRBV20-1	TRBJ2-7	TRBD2	TGCAGTGCTAGAGGGCCGGGACTAGCTCTATACGAGCAGTACTTC	CSARGPGLALYEQYF